This T cell receptor (beta chain) was recorded in a study of blood T cell repertoires in COVID-19. Study as a whole: COVID-19 samples, acute and convalescent, were from the United States, Italy and Spain. In each case, the material was cDNA or gDNA derived from T cells, B-cell-depleted T cells, or PBMCs.

CDR3 length: 17 residues. Germline assignment: CDR1 KGHSH and CDR2 LQKENI. The J segment lost 5 bases and the V segment lost 2 bases, leaving 15 bases of the junction unmatched. Original methodology: From reference gene primer amplification, estimates of nucleated cell counts were derived. Generated by immunoSEQ multiplex PCR, the TCRdb table keeps only in-frame clones and is missing some. The V and J calls and clone size were taken over from that table, and D and trimming were inferred from the DNA. This table holds about 230,000 clones, 65% to 90% found once. Sequenced sample: peripheral blood. The J gene is TRBJ2-7, the V gene TRBV18; 7 bases agree with TRBD1. The TCR sequence derives from a woman between 50 and 59 years old with acute or convalescent COVID-19. The DNA for the CDR3 is TGTGCCAGCTCACCAACTCGGGACAGCGAGGCGTCCGACGAGCAGTACTTC. Protein: CASSPTRDSEASDEQYF. The whole variable domain, filled in from reference TRBV18 and TRBJ2-7, reads NAGVMQNPRHLVRRRGQEARLRCSPMKGHSHVYWYRQLPEEGLKFMVYLQKENIIDESGMPKERFSAEFPKEGPSILRIQQVVRGDSAAYFCASSPTRDSEASDEQYFGPGTRLTVT.